These 24 T cell receptor beta chains originate from one sample sequenced in a study of neurological immune-mediated disorders. TCRdb itself ran the 5' RACE reads through MiXCR, one entry per CDR3 protein. Among about 62,000 distinct CDR3 sequences, under 5.5% were seen once, and the ten largest hold less than 4%. Sequencing was performed on PBMCs. Receptor source: a woman in her forties or fifties with multiple sclerosis.

This chain joins TRBV18 and TRBJ1-5; 7 nucleotides match TRBD1. V dropped 6 bases and J dropped 2; count of bases not matched to a gene: 7. The CDR3 runs to 15 residues. CDR1 and CDR2 from the germline V gene are KGHSH and LQKENI. This CDR3 is CASSRQGGGNQPQHF. The CDR3 nucleotides are TGTGCCAGCTCTAGACAGGGTGGAGGCAATCAGCCCCAGCATTTT.

This clonotype was recorded many times. V gene TRBV5-1 combines with J gene TRBJ1-1, with no clear D. The ends were cut back, 0 bases at V and 1 base at J, with 10 bases in the middle. CDR3 length: 15 residues. The germline V gene has CDR1 SGHRS and CDR2 YFSETQ. The CDR3 DNA is TGCGCCAGCAGCTTGGCTGTCGGGGAGAACACTGAAGCTTTCTTT. It is translated as CASSLAVGENTEAFF.

This clonotype was detected many times. The CDR3 sequence is CASSPLGGGNSGANVLTF. The DNA for the CDR3 is TGCGCCAGCAGCCCGTTGGGGGGGGGAAACTCTGGGGCCAACGTCCTGACTTTC. The chain carries TRBV5-1 and TRBJ2-6; TRBD2 matches 7 bases. Germline values: CDR1 SGHRS, CDR2 YFSETQ. V lost 4 bases and J lost 0; bases outside the gene matches: 10. There are 18 residues in the CDR3.

This clonotype was picked up many times. The rearrangement links TRBV3-1 to TRBJ2-2; D possibly corresponds to TRBD2 (5 bases). Trimming pared 3 bases from V and 5 bases from J, leaving 13 bases between. Germline CDR1 LGHDT, CDR2 YNNKEL (reference sequence). The length of the CDR3 is 15 residues. CDR3 sequence: CASSHNPGFTGELFF. The CDR3 DNA sequence: TGTGCCAGCAGCCATAATCCGGGGTTTACCGGGGAGCTGTTTTTT.

This clonotype has at least ten counts. This chain links TRBV5-5 with TRBJ2-7; D may correspond to TRBD1 or TRBD2 (5 bases each). Trimming cost V 6 bases and J 3 bases, with 10 bases left between them. This CDR3 has 12 residues. Germline lookup yields CDR1 SGHKS and CDR2 YYEKEE (reference sequence). The CDR3 DNA is TGTGCCAGCACTAGGGACGGCTACGAGCAGTACTTC. It yields the protein CASTRDGYEQYF. Variable domain in full (rest from reference TRBV5-5 and TRBJ2-7): DAGVTQSPTHLIKTRGQQVTLRCSPISGHKSVSWYQQVLGQGPQFIFQYYEKEERGRGNFPDRFSARQFPNYSSELNVNALLLGDSALYLCASTRDGYEQYFGPGTRLTVT.

This clonotype came up many times. The chain couples TRBV5-1 to TRBJ2-2; D may be TRBD1 (5 bases). Trimming stripped 0 bases from V and 4 bases from J, with 10 bases between. Looked up from germline, CDR1 is SGHRS and CDR2 is YFSETQ. The CDR3 sequence is 15 residues long. As DNA, the CDR3 is TGCGCCAGCAGCTTGGTTGGGGCAGGCACCGGGGAGCTGTTTTTT. It specifies CASSLVGAGTGELFF. Full variable domain (missing parts from reference TRBV5-1 and TRBJ2-2): KAGVTQTPRYLIKTRGQQVTLSCSPISGHRSVSWYQQTPGQGLQFLFEYFSETQRNKGNFPGRFSGRQFSNSRSEMNVSTLELGDSALYLCASSLVGAGTGELFFGEGSRLTVL.

This clonotype has only a few counts. V is TRBV7-9 and J is TRBJ1-1, with D unclear. In germline, CDR1 is SEHNR, CDR2 FQNEAQ (reference sequence). The CDR3 runs 14 residues. Trimming took 5 bases from V and 5 from J, leaving 15 bases between them. For the CDR3, the DNA is TGTGCCAGCAGCAATACTGAGGGTGGGACTGAAGCTTTCTTT. Translated: CASSNTEGGTEAFF.

V gene TRBV7-2 combines with J gene TRBJ2-7; TRBD1 aligns across 9 bases. CDR1 is SGHTA, CDR2 FQGNSA, per germline. This CDR3 spans 15 amino acids. The V segment lost 1 base and the J segment 7 bases; nucleotides outside the gene matches: 8. The CDR3 region is CASSLGGQGPWEQYF. For the CDR3, the DNA is TGTGCCAGCAGCTTAGGGGGACAGGGCCCTTGGGAGCAGTACTTC.

Details on this clonotype: Germline and junction disagree at one end, which may indicate a read error. CDR3 sequence (DNA): TGTGCCATTGGGGGGACAATGCCGGGACCCTGGGAGTCCCTCAACTTT. Its translation: CAIGGTMPGPWESLNF. The chain links TRBV7-9 to TRBJ1-6; maybe TRBD1 (6 bases). CDR1 and CDR2 (germline): SEHNR, FQNEAQ (reference sequence). The CDR3 loop spans 16 amino acids.

This clonotype showed up just a few times. This chain joins TRBV27 and TRBJ1-1; D is uncertain. Per germline, CDR1 MNHEY and CDR2 SMNVEV (reference sequence). The CDR3 extends over 15 amino acids. With 0 bases removed from V and 1 base from J, the gap between germline ends came to 9 bases. CDR3 residues: CASSLSRHPNTEAFF. The CDR3 DNA is TGTGCCAGCAGTTTATCGAGACACCCGAACACTGAAGCTTTCTTT.

This clonotype was recorded at least ten times. The chain has TRBV10-1 and TRBJ2-5, with TRBD2 as a possible D gene (6 bases). The CDR3 length is 12 residues. Per the germline V gene, CDR1 is WNHNN and CDR2 is SYGVQD (reference sequence). Trimming took off 6 bases at V and 10 bases at J, with 15 bases between the two ends. CDR3 in DNA: TGCGCCAGCAGCCCCGGGAGAACGGGCCAGTACTTC. Protein: CASSPGRTGQYF.

This clonotype was detected ten times or more. This rearrangement joins TRBV12-3 or TRBV12-4 to TRBJ2-3; TRBD2 agrees at 10 bases. There are 11 residues in the CDR3. CDR3 protein: CVSSGGSTQYF. CDR3 in DNA: TGTGTGAGTAGCGGGGGGTCCACGCAGTATTTT.

This chain uses TRBV18 with TRBJ1-2, with D tentatively TRBD1 (5 bases). Germline assignment: CDR1 KGHSH and CDR2 LQKENI. The length of the CDR3 is 13 residues. V was pared by 8 bases and J by 2 bases, with 12 bases between. CDR3 sequence (DNA): TGTGCCAGCGCCCCGGGGGGGAACTATGGCTACACCTTC. It encodes CASAPGGNYGYTF.

In its sample, this clonotype was seen many times. This sequence joins TRBV20-1 and TRBJ2-7, with 8 bases lining up with TRBD2. Germline V CDR1 and CDR2: DFQATT, SNEGSKA (reference sequence). The ends lost 3 bases at V and 4 bases at J; junction bases unmatched: 8. This CDR3 has 14 amino acids. This chain's CDR3 is CSASNRGGRYEQYF. DNA of the CDR3: TGCAGTGCTAGTAACCGGGGGGGCCGGTACGAGCAGTACTTC.

This clonotype appeared a few times. Compared with germline, one end of the junction differs, possibly owing to a read error. The chain links TRBV4-3 to TRBJ1-5, with 7 positions matching TRBD1. The CDR3 loop spans 16 amino acids. Germline V gene data show CDR1 as LGHNA and CDR2 as YSLEER. DNA for the CDR3: TGCGCCAGCAGCCAAGAATTAGCACAGGGGAATCAGCCCCAGAATTTT. This encodes CASSQELAQGNQPQNF.

Many counts were recorded for this clonotype. The chain links TRBV7-9 to TRBJ2-2; TRBD1 agrees at 8 bases. CDR1 and CDR2 from the germline V gene are SEHNR and FQNEAQ (reference sequence). The junction had 7 bases not matched to a gene; V was cut back by 6 bases and J by 7 bases. The CDR3 spans 14 residues. The CDR3 DNA reads TGTGCCAGCAGACGGACAGGGATCGACGGGGAGCTGTTTTTT. This gives the protein CASRRTGIDGELFF.

At least ten counts were recorded for this clonotype. The rearrangement joins TRBV5-1 to TRBJ1-1; D is undetermined. V shed 3 bases and J shed 1 base, with 4 bases lying between them. This CDR3 is 12 amino acids long. CDR1 SGHRS and CDR2 YFSETQ come from the germline V gene. This CDR3 reads CASSSENTEAFF. Here the CDR3 DNA reads TGCGCCAGCAGCTCAGAGAACACTGAAGCTTTCTTT.

The V and J genes are TRBV14 and TRBJ2-2; D call uncertain. Trimming pared 0 bases from V and 5 bases from J, leaving 7 bases between. This CDR3 contains 14 residues. In germline, CDR1 is SGHDN, CDR2 FVKESK. The CDR3: CASSQDLRTGELFF. The CDR3 DNA sequence: TGTGCCAGCAGCCAAGATTTACGGACCGGGGAGCTGTTTTTT.

Comment on this clonotype: A read error is possible here, since a much larger clone lies one base away. The chain recombines TRBV15 with TRBJ2-3; a weak D match, TRBD2 (5 bases). The V gene lost 1 base and the J gene lost 3 bases, with 11 bases spanning the gap. From germline, CDR1 is LNHNV and CDR2 YYDKDF (reference sequence). The CDR3 has 15 residues. The CDR3 loop is CATSRVGRGTDTQYF. DNA of the CDR3: TGTGCCACCAGCAGAGTAGGGAGAGGGACAGATACGCAGTATTTT.

This clonotype was detected ten times or more. This chain links TRBV5-1 with TRBJ2-6, with D unclear. The germline gives CDR1 SGHRS, CDR2 YFSETQ. V shed 7 bases and J shed 0 bases, with 8 bases lying between them. The CDR3 has 14 residues. The CDR3 loop reads CASQVDSGANVLTF. For the CDR3, the DNA is TGCGCCAGCCAAGTTGACTCTGGGGCCAACGTCCTGACTTTC.

This clonotype has a count of ten or more. As DNA, the CDR3 is TGCAGTGCTACAAAGCCCGGGTCCTTTAATGAGCAGTTCTTC. This encodes CSATKPGSFNEQFF. This sequence joins TRBV20-1 and TRBJ2-1; D remains unclear. Germline V gene lookup returns CDR1 DFQATT and CDR2 SNEGSKA (reference sequence). The CDR3 loop spans 14 amino acids. Trimming cost V 4 bases and J 7 bases, with 17 bases left between them.

This clonotype was recorded at least ten times. The J gene is TRBJ2-1, the V gene TRBV5-1, with TRBD1 matching 7 bases. Germline V gene sequence: CDR1 SGHRS, CDR2 YFSETQ. The CDR3 is 14 residues long. Losses at the gene ends were 0 bases for V and 9 bases for J; bases not matched to a gene: 6. The CDR3 DNA reads as TGCGCCAGCAGCTTGGAACAGGGGAAGGTTGAGCAGTTCTTC. Encoded protein: CASSLEQGKVEQFF.

This clonotype was observed many times. This chain links TRBV5-5 with TRBJ2-3, with 7 bases identical to TRBD2. Germline lookup yields CDR1 SGHKS and CDR2 YYEKEE (reference sequence). The V and J ends lost 4 bases and 0 bases, in that order; junction bases with no gene match: 2. The CDR3 sequence is 14 residues long. This CDR3 is CASSHGGSTDTQYF. DNA for the CDR3: TGTGCCAGCAGCCACGGGGGGAGCACAGATACGCAGTATTTT.

This clonotype was found many times. The V call is TRBV20-1, the J call TRBJ1-4, with 8 bases that match TRBD1. The V segment lost 4 bases and the J segment 3 bases; nucleotides outside the gene matches: 4. The CDR3 runs 14 residues. CDR1 is DFQATT, CDR2 SNEGSKA, per germline (reference sequence). The CDR3 protein is CSATQGAPNEKLFF. The CDR3 DNA reads as TGCAGTGCTACCCAGGGGGCGCCTAATGAAAAACTGTTTTTT.